This T cell receptor (beta chain) was documented in a study of shared clonotypes between healthy human individuals. Whole-study context: Per donor, three plates held CD4 naive cells, three held CD4 memory, two held CD8 naive and one held CD8 memory. Study-wide results and caveats: Clonotypes shared by all four sorted-subset donors had higher generation probabilities than non-shared clonotypes. Naive subsets tended to show greater estimated richness than memory subsets.

Details on this clone: Its antigen is currently unknown.

The CDR3 has 16 residues. Germline lookup yields CDR1 LGHNA and CDR2 YNFKEQ. Deep-level settings were used for running the assay. Clones were sequenced by immunoSEQ multiplex PCR, and TCRdb holds only the in-frame ones, with some missing. The data show about 2.3 million clones, with just under 95% seen just once and about 0.36% held by the top ten. The chain joins TRBV4-2 to TRBJ2-5; D may be TRBD2 (5 bases). The DNA end is a closer match to TRBJ2-7, so the J assignment may be wrong. Material for sequencing was naive CD4+ T cells from PBMCs. Subset described: CD45RA+ positively selected. The TCR sequence derives from a man between 18 and 29 years old in good health. Some clones in this sample may be carry-over from other donors' samples. CDR3 region: CASSQEARLSSYEQYF. The CDR3 DNA reads as TGTGCCAGCAGCCAAGAGGCTAGACTAAGCTCCTACGAGCAGTACTTC.